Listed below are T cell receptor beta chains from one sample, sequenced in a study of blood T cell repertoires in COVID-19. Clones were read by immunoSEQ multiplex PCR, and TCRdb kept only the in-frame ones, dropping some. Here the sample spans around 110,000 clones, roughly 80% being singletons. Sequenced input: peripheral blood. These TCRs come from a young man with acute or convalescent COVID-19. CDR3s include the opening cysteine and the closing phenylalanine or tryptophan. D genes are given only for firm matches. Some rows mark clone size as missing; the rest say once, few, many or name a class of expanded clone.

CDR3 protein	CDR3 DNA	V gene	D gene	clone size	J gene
CASSPEGTEAFF	TGTGCCAGCAGCCCGGAGGGAACTGAAGCTTTCTTT	TRBV13	-	-	TRBJ1-1
CATSGAPGDGYTF	TGTGCAACGTCAGGGGCCCCCGGGGATGGCTACACCTTC	TRBV30	-	-	TRBJ1-2
CASSESGRYTGELFF	TGCGCCAGCAGTGAGTCTGGCAGGTACACCGGGGAGCTGTTTTTT	TRBV10-1	-	-	TRBJ2-2
CASSDRVTGDGKLFF	TGTGCCAGCAGCGATCGGGTTACAGGGGACGGAAAACTGTTTTTT	TRBV2	TRBD1	-	TRBJ1-4
CASSKRTSGGYNEQFF	TGTGCCAGCAGCAAAAGGACTAGCGGAGGCTACAATGAGCAGTTCTTC	TRBV7-6	TRBD2	-	TRBJ2-1
CAISEPGQGADYGYTF	TGTGCCATCAGTGAACCTGGACAGGGGGCTGACTATGGCTACACCTTC	TRBV10-3	TRBD1	-	TRBJ1-2
CASSPRVGGELFF	TGTGCCAGCAGCCCTCGGGTAGGCGGGGAGCTGTTTTTT	TRBV7-9	-	-	TRBJ2-2
CASSMDSNYGYTF	TGTGCCAGCAGTATGGACAGCAACTATGGCTACACCTTC	TRBV6-5	-	-	TRBJ1-2
CASSLKQLTATNEKLFF	TGTGCCAGCAGCCTAAAACAGCTTACCGCAACTAATGAAAAACTGTTTTTT	TRBV3-1/TRBV3-2	-	-	TRBJ1-4
CASSWTSGKGNEQFF	TGCGCCAGCAGCTGGACTAGCGGGAAAGGGAATGAGCAGTTCTTC	TRBV4-1	TRBD2	-	TRBJ2-1
CASSHTLGNEQFF	TGTGCCAGCAGCCACACTCTAGGCAATGAGCAGTTCTTC	TRBV6-5	-	-	TRBJ2-1
CASSSGVWFEQYF	TGTGCCAGCAGTTCCGGGGTTTGGTTCGAGCAGTACTTC	TRBV27	-	-	TRBJ2-7
CASSESGRAAFF	TGCGCCAGCAGTGAGTCCGGGCGGGCAGCTTTCTTT	TRBV10-1	-	-	TRBJ1-1
CASSQDSAAGPNEQFF	TGTGCCAGCAGCCAAGATAGTGCGGCGGGACCCAATGAGCAGTTCTTC	TRBV4-2	-	once	TRBJ2-1
CASSQDLIGQGAYGYTF	TGCGCCAGCAGCCAAGATCTGATAGGACAGGGGGCATATGGCTACACCTTC	TRBV4-3	TRBD1	-	TRBJ1-2
CASSIAPVGGRVSGELFF	TGTGCCAGTAGTATAGCCCCAGTAGGCGGGAGGGTCTCCGGGGAGCTGTTTTTT	TRBV19	TRBD2	-	TRBJ2-2
CASRRPGTAEKLFF	TGTGCCAGCAGAAGACCGGGGACAGCCGAAAAACTGTTTTTT	TRBV11-2	TRBD1	-	TRBJ1-4
CASSYSGAPTDTQYF	TGTGCCAGCAGTTACTCGGGGGCCCCTACTGATACGCAGTATTTT	TRBV6-5	-	-	TRBJ2-3
CASSFHSSVRGPTGELFF	TGTGCCAGTAGTTTCCACTCCTCAGTGAGGGGGCCGACCGGGGAGCTGTTTTTT	TRBV19	TRBD1	-	TRBJ2-2
CASSPLGLAGGPRTGELFF	TGTGCCAGCAGCCCCCTTGGACTAGCGGGGGGGCCGAGGACCGGGGAGCTGTTTTTT	TRBV7-2	TRBD2	-	TRBJ2-2
CASSDGTGLYNEQFF	TGTGCCAGCAGCGATGGGACAGGGCTTTACAATGAGCAGTTCTTC	TRBV5-8	TRBD1	-	TRBJ2-1
CASSQENRVSFF	TGTGCCAGCAGCCAAGAAAACAGGGTTAGTTTCTTT	TRBV3-1/TRBV3-2	-	-	TRBJ1-1
CASSFVGQTYEQYF	TGTGCCAGCAGCTTCGTGGGACAGACCTACGAGCAGTACTTC	TRBV5-6	TRBD1	-	TRBJ2-7
CASSPEKGAGELFF	TGTGCCAGCAGCCCCGAGAAGGGAGCCGGGGAGCTGTTTTTT	TRBV7-2	-	-	TRBJ2-2
CASSTNPGLEANTQYF	TGTGCCAGCAGCACGAATCCGGGACTAGAGGCTAATACGCAGTATTTT	TRBV4-2	TRBD2	once	TRBJ2-3
CASSQRQMLDTQYF	TGTGCCAGCAGTCAAAGACAGATGCTAGATACGCAGTATTTT	TRBV6-5	-	-	TRBJ2-3
CASSTGQGTYTEAFF	TGCGCCAGCAGCACCGGACAGGGCACGTACACTGAAGCTTTCTTT	TRBV5-1	TRBD1	-	TRBJ1-1
CASSPQQGLLEQFF	TGTGCCAGCAGCCCACAGCAGGGACTATTGGAGCAGTTCTTC	TRBV7-2	TRBD2	-	TRBJ2-1
CASSSGLAGVRETQYF	TGTGCCAGCAGCTCGGGACTAGCGGGAGTGCGAGAGACCCAGTACTTC	TRBV11-2	TRBD2	few	TRBJ2-5
CASSMAGAGETQYF	TGTGCCAGTAGTATGGCGGGGGCCGGCGAGACCCAGTACTTC	TRBV19	-	-	TRBJ2-5
CASSFKREGRNEQFF	TGTGCCAGCAGCTTCAAGCGGGAGGGCCGGAATGAGCAGTTCTTC	TRBV5-4	TRBD2	-	TRBJ2-1